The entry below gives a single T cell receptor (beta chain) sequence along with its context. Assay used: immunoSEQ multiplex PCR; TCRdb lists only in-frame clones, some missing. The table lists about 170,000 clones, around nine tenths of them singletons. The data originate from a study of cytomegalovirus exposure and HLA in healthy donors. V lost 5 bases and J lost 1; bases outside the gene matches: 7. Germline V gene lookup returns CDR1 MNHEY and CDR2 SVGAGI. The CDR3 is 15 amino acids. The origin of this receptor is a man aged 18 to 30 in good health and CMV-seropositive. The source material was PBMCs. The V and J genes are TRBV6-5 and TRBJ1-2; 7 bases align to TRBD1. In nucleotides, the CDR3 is TGTGCCAGCAGTCAAACAGGGGATAGTAACTATGGCTACACCTTC. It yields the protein CASSQTGDSNYGYTF.